The clone carrying this T cell receptor (beta chain) occurred a few times. The antigen is not known. This specimen comes from a study of cytomegalovirus exposure and HLA in healthy donors. Primers: 60 Vbeta forward and 13 Jbeta reverse. The table came from immunoSEQ multiplex PCR; TCRdb's copy has only in-frame clones and leaves some out. The sample has 85,000 to 100,000 clones, approximately 83% seen once. Germline V gives CDR1 MDHEN, CDR2 SYDVKM. V trimming: 5 bases; J trimming: 5 bases; junction bases outside the gene matches: 7. The CDR3 loop spans 16 amino acids. Study findings and constraints: About 87% or about 30% of the time was how often most TCR beta V segments were productive, according to an earlier analysis. Reports indicate that TCR beta sequences accurately predicted the HLA-A and HLA-B alleles of most subjects. For cytomegalovirus status, the classifier reportedly gave diagnoses with high specificity and sensitivity. A link between a missense DCLRE1C variant and TCR beta V- and J-gene trimming emerged from a later analysis.

Sample: PBMCs. The origin of this receptor is a female donor in good health and CMV-seropositive. The genes are TRBV28 and TRBJ2-5, with TRBD2 identical over 14 bases. In DNA, the CDR3 is TGTGCCAGCAGTCCTGGGACTAGCGGGGGTCCGGAGACCCAGTACTTC. Encoded protein: CASSPGTSGGPETQYF.